This T cell receptor beta chain was obtained from a study of CD8 T cells in Susac syndrome. V was cut by 3 bases and J by 2 bases, with 5 bases left in between. The length of the CDR3 is 13 residues. FACS was used to enrich TEMRA cells, whereas the CD8+ and CD4+ T cells were obtained by negative isolation. The RNA, roughly 0.5 to 1 ug, was put through reverse transcription using random hexamers. immunoSEQ multiplex PCR amplified TCR beta CDR3 across 54 Vbeta, 13 Jbeta. TCRdb redid the calling of the immunoSEQ multiplex PCR reads with MiXCR, one entry per CDR3 protein. The sample holds about 300,000 distinct CDR3 sequences, about nine tenths seen once.

The sample taken for sequencing was CD8+ T cells from PBMCs. The rearrangement joins TRBV12-3 or TRBV12-4 to TRBJ2-1; D may be TRBD1 or TRBD2 (5 bases each). The sequence derives from a human donor with multiple sclerosis. The CDR3 DNA is TGTGCCAGCAGTTTGGGGGCCTACAATGAGCAGTTCTTC. Translation gives CASSLGAYNEQFF.